These 16 T cell receptor beta chains were all obtained from the same sample, sequenced in a study of control samples from healthy donors and cancer patients. This table comes from immunoSEQ multiplex PCR, and its TCRdb copy is limited to in-frame clones, with some not included. The sample consists of about 110,000 clones, about 80% of them appearing once. Sequencing used blood. These receptors all come from a man aged 18 to 35 in good health.

The table lists this clone with a few counts. V gene TRBV5-6 combines with J gene TRBJ1-1; the match to TRBD1 covers 7 bases. The CDR3 loop spans 15 amino acids. The germline V gene has CDR1 SGHDT and CDR2 YYEEEE. V dropped 6 bases and J dropped 7; count of bases not matched to a gene: 15. As DNA, the CDR3 is TGTGCCAGCACCTATTCCGACAGGGCGGAGGGTGAAGCTTTCTTT. Translation: CASTYSDRAEGEAFF.

Worth noting for this clone: Other DNA sequences in this specimen translate into the identical CDR3. The chain links TRBV6-1 to TRBJ2-3; D ambiguous. There are 14 residues in the CDR3. Germline assignment: CDR1 MNHNS and CDR2 SASEGT. Trimming took off 2 bases at V and 3 bases at J, with 9 bases between the two ends. DNA of the CDR3: TGTGCCAGCAGTGAATTCCCCGGGACAGATACGCAGTATTTT. Protein sequence: CASSEFPGTDTQYF.

The chain has TRBV5-8 and TRBJ1-2, with 9 bases identical to TRBD1. There are 14 residues in the CDR3. Germline values: CDR1 SGHTS, CDR2 YDEGEE. V was clipped by 3 bases and J by 9 bases; unmatched bases: 9. CDR3 DNA sequence: TGTGCCAGCAGCTCGGGACAGGGCCTAGAAAGCTACACCTTC. Its protein is CASSSGQGLESYTF.

The chain is built from TRBV28 and TRBJ2-6, with 9 bases identical to TRBD1. V lost 2 bases and J lost 3; bases outside the gene matches: 5. CDR1 and CDR2 from the germline V gene are MDHEN and SYDVKM. CDR3 size: 17 residues. The CDR3 DNA sequence: TGTGCCAGCAGTTTAACAGGGGGCGCCTATGGGGCCAACGTCCTGACTTTC. Its translation is CASSLTGGAYGANVLTF.

This clone was recorded a few times. The same CDR3 arises from other DNA sequences in this sample as well. V is TRBV4-2 and J is TRBJ1-3, with 7 bases lining up with TRBD1. Germline lookup yields CDR1 LGHNA and CDR2 YNFKEQ. This CDR3 has 16 amino acids. The V and J ends lost 1 base and 1 base, in that order; junction bases with no gene match: 4. The CDR3 DNA sequence: TGTGCCAGCAGCCAAGGTCCGACAGGGTCTGGAAACACCATATATTTT. It encodes CASSQGPTGSGNTIYF.

The J gene is TRBJ2-3, the V gene TRBV5-1; tentative D call: TRBD1 (5 bases). Looked up from germline, CDR1 is SGHRS and CDR2 is YFSETQ. Trimming removed 7 bases at V and 0 bases at J, with 12 bases between. CDR3 length: 14 residues. CDR3 protein: CASSPGFSTDTQYF. In DNA, the CDR3 is TGCGCCAGCTCGCCAGGGTTCAGCACAGATACGCAGTATTTT.

The gene calls are TRBV14 and TRBJ1-2; the D gene is possibly TRBD1 (6 bases). Looked up from germline, CDR1 is SGHDN and CDR2 is FVKESK. V lost 0 bases and J 8 bases, leaving 16 bases between the germline ends. CDR3 length equals 15 residues. The chain's CDR3 is CASSQDLGGRKGYTF. The CDR3 coding sequence is TGTGCCAGCAGCCAAGATCTAGGGGGGCGAAAGGGCTACACCTTC.

This chain connects TRBV6-2 or TRBV6-3 to TRBJ1-4; no firm D call. V was cut by 3 bases and J by 8 bases, with 10 bases left in between. There are 13 residues in the CDR3. Germline loops: CDR1 MNHEY, CDR2 SVGEGT. CDR3 DNA sequence: TGTGCCAGCAGTTATCGGCCAGACGAAAAACTGTTTTTT. Translated: CASSYRPDEKLFF.

The V call is TRBV28, the J call TRBJ1-6; 8 bases are a match to TRBD1. Germline CDR1 and CDR2: MDHEN and SYDVKM. CDR3 length: 23 residues. Germline trimming cut 6 bases from V and 0 bases from J; bases unmatched to any gene: 25. The DNA of the CDR3 is TGTGCCAGCAGCCAAAGGACCGGGACAGGTTTCAGCGCTCGTTTCTCCTATAATTCACCCCTCCACTTT. This translates into CASSQRTGTGFSARFSYNSPLHF.

This clone was seen only a few times. The rearrangement links TRBV15 to TRBJ1-2; possibly TRBD1 for D (5 bases). The CDR3 sequence is 13 residues long. V gave up 3 bases and J gave up 2 bases, with 7 bases separating them. From germline, CDR1 is LNHNV and CDR2 YYDKDF (reference sequence). DNA for the CDR3: TGTGCCACCAGCAGGGGGACGAACTATGGCTACACCTTC. Its translation is CATSRGTNYGYTF.

The chain recombines TRBV3-1 (or the pseudogene TRBV3-2) with TRBJ2-1; 13 positions agree with TRBD2. This CDR3 is 15 amino acids long. Trimming took 8 bases from V and 4 from J; bases not matched to a gene: 5. From germline, CDR1 is LGHDT and CDR2 YNNKEL (reference sequence). This CDR3 is CASRTSGGIYNEQFF. As DNA, the CDR3 is TGTGCCAGCCGGACTAGCGGGGGTATTTACAATGAGCAGTTCTTC.

The CDR3 bases are TGCGCCAGCAGCTTGGGGTTGAAGGGACTAGCGGATAACACCGGGGAGCTGTTTTTT. It yields the protein CASSLGLKGLADNTGELFF. The rearrangement uses TRBV5-1 and TRBJ2-2, with TRBD2 matching over 11 bases. CDR3 length: 19 residues. Trimming took 0 bases from V and 2 from J; bases not matched to a gene: 9. Germline V gives CDR1 SGHRS, CDR2 YFSETQ.

V gene TRBV5-1 combines with J gene TRBJ2-1, with a possible D match to TRBD2 (6 bases). Germline-derived CDR1 and CDR2 are SGHRS and YFSETQ. The CDR3 consists of 16 residues. Trimming shortened V by 5 bases and J by 7 bases, and 22 bases separated the two germline ends. The CDR3 protein is CASSFDFGGLPNEQFF. As DNA, the CDR3 is TGCGCCAGCAGTTTCGACTTCGGAGGACTACCGAATGAGCAGTTCTTC.

The chain employs TRBV19 and TRBJ2-5; 9 positions match TRBD1. CDR1 and CDR2 from the germline V gene are LNHDA and SQIVND (reference sequence). CDR3 length equals 15 residues. V trimming: 6 bases; J trimming: 2 bases; junction bases outside the gene matches: 7. The CDR3 loop reads CASSYRGPNQETQYF. The CDR3 DNA follows: TGTGCCAGTAGCTACAGGGGGCCGAATCAAGAGACCCAGTACTTC.

This clone was observed a single time. The chain combines TRBV5-6 with TRBJ1-1; tentative D call: TRBD1 (5 bases). The CDR3 covers 14 residues. V shed 1 base and J shed 4 bases, with 11 bases lying between them. Germline CDR1 reads SGHDT; CDR2 reads YYEEEE. CDR3 bases: TGTGCCAGCAGCTTGCAGGGTTGGGGCACTGAAGCTTTCTTT. It is translated as CASSLQGWGTEAFF. The complete variable domain, with remaining parts taken from reference TRBV5-6 and TRBJ1-1, reads DAGVTQSPTHLIKTRGQQVTLRCSPKSGHDTVSWYQQALGQGPQFIFQYYEEEERQRGNFPDRFSGHQFPNYSSELNVNALLLGDSALYLCASSLQGWGTEAFFGQGTRLTVV.

The J gene is TRBJ2-6, the V gene TRBV29-1; TRBD2 is a possible D gene (6 bases). CDR3 length: 16 amino acids. V gave up 4 bases and J gave up 1 base, with 14 bases separating them. Germline CDR1 reads SQVTM; CDR2 reads ANQGSEA. The CDR3 protein is CSVVASGTSGANVLTF. The CDR3 nucleotides read TGCAGCGTTGTCGCGTCAGGGACTTCTGGGGCCAACGTCCTGACTTTC.